This T cell receptor (beta chain) originates from a study of T cell changes during pregnancy in multiple sclerosis. Clones were sequenced by immunoSEQ multiplex PCR, and TCRdb holds only the in-frame ones, with some missing. The table has about 40,000 clones, approximately 90% seen once. V lost 0 bases to trimming and J lost 4 bases, with 13 bases between them. The germline gives CDR1 LGHNA, CDR2 YNFKEQ. CDR3 length: 16 residues. Specimen: CD4+ T cells from peripheral blood mononuclear cells, collected before pregnancy. The chain links TRBV4-2 to TRBJ2-1; D is perhaps TRBD2 (5 bases). This receptor was taken from a female donor with multiple sclerosis, enrolled in a pregnancy study. The DNA of the CDR3 is TGTGCCAGCAGCCAAGAGAGAACGGGAACTTACAATGAGCAGTTCTTC. It translates to CASSQERTGTYNEQFF.